These 27 T cell receptor beta chains were all obtained from the same sample, sequenced in a study. Each CDR3 protein gets one entry after TCRdb re-called the RT-PCR reads with MiXCR. The sample lists approximately 720,000 distinct CDR3 sequences, 12% to 15% occurring once. Sequenced input: memory CD4+ T cells from blood. These TCRs come from a female donor in good health, serving as a healthy control.

The chain recombines TRBV15 with TRBJ2-7; D is perhaps TRBD2 (6 bases). CDR3 length equals 13 residues. CDR1 and CDR2 (germline): LNHNV, YYDKDF (reference sequence). V dropped 4 bases and J dropped 3 bases, with 10 bases sitting between them. The CDR3 region is CATSTGTLYEQYF. The CDR3 region has the DNA TGTGCCACCAGCACTGGGACTCTCTACGAGCAGTACTTC.

J is TRBJ2-1 and V is TRBV19; 8 bases match TRBD2. Germline V gives CDR1 LNHDA, CDR2 SQIVND (reference sequence). CDR3 size: 15 residues. Losses at the gene ends were 6 bases for V and 7 bases for J; bases not matched to a gene: 11. DNA of the CDR3: TGTGCCAGTAGGGCTCGGGGCGGGAGGACGAATGAGCAGTTCTTC. It encodes CASRARGGRTNEQFF.

This clonotype was seen once. Being one base from a much bigger clone, this may be a read error. The chain employs TRBV4-1 and TRBJ2-3; D is unclear. Germline V lookup: CDR1 MGHRA, CDR2 YSYEKL. The V gene lost 4 bases and the J gene lost 7 bases, with 12 bases spanning the gap. The CDR3 spans 13 residues. For the CDR3, the DNA is TGCGCCAGCAGCCTGACTGTACAATATACGCAGTATTTT. As protein: CASSLTVQYTQYF.

This clonotype has only a few counts. The gene calls are TRBV10-2 and TRBJ1-1; TRBD1 agrees at 8 bases. The CDR3 has 16 residues. Trimming cost V 6 bases and J 5 bases; bases outside gene matches: 14. Germline CDR1 and CDR2: WSHSY and SAAADI. This CDR3 reads CASRKPTGQVLTEAFF. For the CDR3, the DNA is TGCGCCAGCAGAAAACCGACGGGACAGGTTTTAACTGAAGCTTTCTTT.

There are many counts of this clonotype. The genes are TRBV12-3 or TRBV12-4 and TRBJ2-1; 9 bases are shared with TRBD2. V dropped 7 bases and J dropped 9; count of bases not matched to a gene: 7. This CDR3 is 13 amino acids long. CDR3 residues: CASNIAGAIEQFF. CDR3 sequence (DNA): TGTGCCAGCAATATAGCGGGAGCCATTGAGCAGTTCTTC.

The J gene is TRBJ1-5, the V gene TRBV5-1; a weak D match, TRBD1 (5 bases). CDR1 and CDR2 from the germline V gene are SGHRS and YFSETQ. CDR3 length: 13 residues. V was clipped by 3 bases and J by 11 bases, with 15 bases between them. The DNA of the CDR3 is TGCGCCAGCAGCTGGGACGGGAAAGAGACCCAGCATTTT. It is translated as CASSWDGKETQHF.

This clonotype came up a few times. V gene TRBV20-1 combines with J gene TRBJ1-3, with TRBD1 matching over 8 bases. The CDR3 has 14 amino acids. The germline gives CDR1 DFQATT, CDR2 SNEGSKA (reference sequence). The V gene end was trimmed by 4 bases and the J gene end by 4 bases; junction bases not matched to a gene: 6. In DNA form, the CDR3 reads TGCAGTGCTACCCCGACAGGGGTCGGAAACACCATATATTTT. Translation: CSATPTGVGNTIYF.

This clonotype appeared a few times. Here the CDR3 reads CASSYSKTPWEAFF. The CDR3 bases are TGTGCCAGCAGTTACTCGAAGACTCCCTGGGAAGCTTTCTTT. The chain joins TRBV6-5 to TRBJ1-1; D gene uncertain. Trimming left V 0 bases short and J 8 bases short, with 13 bases between. Germline V CDR1 and CDR2: MNHEY, SVGAGI. The CDR3 is 14 amino acids.

The chain uses TRBV20-1 and TRBJ1-2; 7 bases agree with TRBD1. Germline V gene data show CDR1 as DFQATT and CDR2 as SNEGSKA (reference sequence). This CDR3 is built from 12 residues. J lost 6 bases, V lost 6 bases, and 7 bases had no gene match. The CDR3 here is CSAKRQGHGYTF. In nucleotides, the CDR3 is TGCAGTGCAAAACGACAGGGACATGGCTACACCTTC.

This clonotype turned up a few times. The V and J genes are TRBV20-1 and TRBJ1-2; no firm D call. The CDR3 is 13 amino acids. Germline CDR1 and CDR2: DFQATT and SNEGSKA (reference sequence). Trimming stripped 1 base from V and 6 bases from J, with 12 bases between. The CDR3 region has the DNA TGCAGTGCTAGAGGTTCGTCGGTGAATGGCTACACCTTC. Translation: CSARGSSVNGYTF.

This clonotype has a count of ten or more. This chain connects TRBV10-3 to TRBJ1-1; D call uncertain. Deletions cut 4 bases from V and 3 bases from J, with 9 bases between. Germline V gene data show CDR1 as ENHRY and CDR2 as SYGVKD. This CDR3 is 13 amino acids long. The CDR3 DNA follows: TGTGCCATCAGTGTAAGGGAGGACACTGAAGCTTTCTTT. It encodes CAISVREDTEAFF.

This clonotype showed up just a few times. The V gene is TRBV27, the J gene TRBJ2-1; TRBD2 aligns across 7 bases. The length of the CDR3 is 16 residues. Trimming took 7 bases from V and 0 from J; bases not matched to a gene: 9. The germline V gene encodes CDR1 MNHEY and CDR2 SMNVEV (reference sequence). The DNA of the CDR3 is TGTGCCAGCAAACCCGCGGGAGTCCCCTCCTACAATGAGCAGTTCTTC. This translates into CASKPAGVPSYNEQFF.

A few counts support this clonotype. The V and J genes are TRBV28 and TRBJ2-7; 8 bases fit TRBD1. V was pared by 8 bases and J by 3 bases, with 6 bases of the junction left unmatched. The CDR3 loop spans 13 amino acids. Per the germline V gene, CDR1 is MDHEN and CDR2 is SYDVKM. CDR3 amino acids: CASQGAEHYEQYF. The CDR3 coding sequence is TGTGCCAGCCAGGGGGCGGAACACTACGAGCAGTACTTC.

V gene TRBV5-1 combines with J gene TRBJ2-2; D unclear. Germline CDR1 and CDR2: SGHRS and YFSETQ. This CDR3 is 16 amino acids long. V lost 4 bases to trimming and J lost 6 bases, with 19 bases between them. CDR3 bases: TGCGCCAGCAGCCGCGACCCGATAGTCGACCCCGGGGAGCTGTTTTTT. Amino acids: CASSRDPIVDPGELFF.

The CDR3 DNA is TGTGCCAGCAGCCACGGACGTCGGGGTGTCGGGGAGCTGTTTTTT. This sequence encodes CASSHGRRGVGELFF. The chain joins TRBV7-6 to TRBJ2-2, with D perhaps matching TRBD2 (5 bases). Trimming shortened V by 5 bases and J by 7 bases, and 17 bases separated the two germline ends. CDR3 length: 15 residues. Germline V gene lookup returns CDR1 SGHVS and CDR2 FNYEAQ.

This sequence joins TRBV12-3 or TRBV12-4 and TRBJ1-1; no clear D. The CDR3 length is 16 residues. Trimming removed 3 bases at V and 4 bases at J, with 18 bases between. CDR3 in amino acids: CASSLFRTVVGTEAFF. As DNA, the CDR3 is TGTGCCAGCAGTTTGTTTCGGACGGTTGTTGGCACTGAAGCTTTCTTT.

This clonotype was counted a few times. The chain recombines TRBV5-1 with TRBJ2-1, with D possibly being TRBD2 (6 bases). Trimming took 1 base from V and 3 from J, leaving 11 bases between them. The CDR3 totals 15 residues. The germline gives CDR1 SGHRS, CDR2 YFSETQ. CDR3 in amino acids: CASSLIPGDYNEQFF. CDR3 in DNA: TGCGCCAGCAGCTTGATCCCGGGAGACTACAATGAGCAGTTCTTC.

This clonotype was counted between two and nine times. J is TRBJ2-2 and V is TRBV12-3 or TRBV12-4; 13 bases are a match to TRBD2. The CDR3 is 16 residues long. V shed 6 bases, J shed 6 bases, and the junction held 7 bases outside the gene matches. As DNA, the CDR3 is TGTGCCAGCAGAGCCGGACTAGCGGGGGTTTCCGGGGAGCTGTTTTTT. Amino acid sequence: CASRAGLAGVSGELFF.

This rearrangement joins TRBV10-3 to TRBJ1-1, with D unresolved. V lost 11 bases to trimming and J lost 1 base, with 14 bases between them. The CDR3 sequence is 13 residues long. Germline V gene data show CDR1 as ENHRY and CDR2 as SYGVKD. Here the CDR3 reads CAVAGNQNTEAFF. CDR3 nucleotides: TGTGCCGTAGCCGGGAACCAGAACACTGAAGCTTTCTTT.

This clonotype was seen ten or more times. The chain employs TRBV20-1 and TRBJ2-7, with D possibly being TRBD1 or TRBD2 (6 bases each). The germline V gene encodes CDR1 DFQATT and CDR2 SNEGSKA (reference sequence). Between the trimmed V and J ends, which lost 0 bases and 2 bases, there was a span of 14 bases. The CDR3 contains 15 residues. The CDR3 coding sequence is TGCAGTGCTAGAGATCTGGCGGGACACCCCTACGAGCAGTACTTC. It translates to CSARDLAGHPYEQYF.

V is TRBV27 and J is TRBJ1-2; TRBD1 aligns across 7 bases. J gave up 1 base and V 10 bases, and 15 bases lay outside the gene matches. Germline lookup yields CDR1 MNHEY and CDR2 SMNVEV (reference sequence). The CDR3 runs to 16 residues. CDR3 sequence reads: CATKPNQGQDNYGYTF. Here the CDR3 DNA reads TGTGCCACCAAGCCGAACCAAGGACAGGATAACTATGGCTACACCTTC.

On this clonotype: Possible read error: a much larger clone is one base away. The J gene is TRBJ2-3, the V gene TRBV20-1, with a weak D call TRBD2 (6 bases). The CDR3 runs to 15 residues. Trimming took 3 bases from V and 4 from J, leaving 17 bases between them. Germline assignment: CDR1 DFQATT and CDR2 SNEGSKA (reference sequence). The CDR3 sequence: CSASVQEGRPDTQYF. CDR3 bases: TGCAGTGCTAGCGTGCAGGAGGGCCGCCCAGATACGCAGTATTTT.

In its sample, this clonotype was seen many times. Relative to the germline gene, one junction end is altered; a read error may explain this. The J gene is TRBJ2-5, the V gene TRBV12-3 or TRBV12-4, with D hard to call. The CDR3 spans 12 residues. CDR3 in amino acids: CASSPDQETQYF. The CDR3 DNA reads TGCGCCAGCAGCCCGGACCAAGAGACCCAGTACTTC.

This clonotype was observed a handful of times. The chain uses TRBV20-1 and TRBJ1-3, with D perhaps TRBD1 (5 bases). Germline V CDR1 and CDR2: DFQATT, SNEGSKA (reference sequence). The V end was cut by 5 bases, the J end by 2 bases, with 13 bases between. CDR3 size: 14 residues. CDR3 sequence (DNA): TGCAGTGCTGCCGAGGACACAACTGGAAACACCATATATTTT. Protein: CSAAEDTTGNTIYF.

This clonotype was seen a handful of times. This rearrangement joins TRBV7-9 to TRBJ2-1; either TRBD1 or TRBD2 may fit D (6 bases each). The CDR3 is made up of 23 amino acids. V was trimmed by 5 bases and J by 0 bases, leaving 35 bases between them. Germline assignment: CDR1 SEHNR and CDR2 FQNEAQ (reference sequence). The CDR3 here is CASSLPSPSQGRGGLSSYNEQFF. As DNA, the CDR3 is TGTGCCAGCAGCCTACCCTCCCCGTCGCAGGGCCGAGGGGGACTGAGCTCCTACAATGAGCAGTTCTTC. Based on the CDR3 plus reference TRBV7-9 and TRBJ2-1, the full variable domain is DTGVSQNPRHKITKRGQNVTFRCDPISEHNRLYWYRQTLGQGPEFLTYFQNEAQLEKSRLLSDRFSAERPKGSFSTLEIQRTEQGDSAMYLCASSLPSPSQGRGGLSSYNEQFFGPGTRLTVL.

The rearrangement joins TRBV12-3 or TRBV12-4 to TRBJ1-5; D might be TRBD1 (6 bases). The CDR3 covers 15 residues. V lost 6 bases and J lost 0, with 12 bases in between. In DNA form, the CDR3 reads TGTGCCAGCAGAATACAGGGTAATAGCAATCAGCCCCAGCATTTT. It specifies CASRIQGNSNQPQHF.

This clonotype was seen ten or more times. The J gene is TRBJ2-2, the V gene TRBV4-2; 15 bases align to TRBD2. J lost 4 bases, V lost 3 bases, and 3 bases had no gene match. Per the germline V gene, CDR1 is LGHNA and CDR2 is YNFKEQ. The CDR3 runs to 17 residues. CDR3 residues: CASSQGLAGGSTGELFF. CDR3 DNA: TGTGCCAGCAGCCAGGGACTAGCGGGAGGAAGCACCGGGGAGCTGTTTTTT.